The TCR beta chain under discussion was sequenced for a study of blood T cell repertoires in COVID-19. Study-level information: Spain, Italy and the United States supplied samples that represented acute and convalescent COVID-19. T cells, B-cell-depleted T cells, or PBMCs supplied cDNA or gDNA.

Original processing methods: Reference gene primer amplification gave nucleated cell count estimates. Measured with immunoSEQ multiplex PCR; TCRdb has only the in-frame clones, and not every one. The V and J calls and the clone size are those of that table, but D and trimming were determined from the DNA. Among roughly 230,000 clones, approximately 84% were seen once, and the ten largest hold around 4.4%. The ends lost 5 bases at V and 5 bases at J; junction bases unmatched: 3. The CDR3 is made up of 14 amino acids. Germline lookup yields CDR1 MNHEY and CDR2 SMNVEV (reference sequence). This TCR came from a man in his forties or fifties with active or convalescent COVID-19. Material: peripheral blood. The rearrangement joins TRBV27 to TRBJ1-4; 9 positions match TRBD1. Here the CDR3 DNA reads TGTGCCAGCAGTCCCGGGACAGGGAATGAAAAACTGTTTTTT. Translation: CASSPGTGNEKLFF.